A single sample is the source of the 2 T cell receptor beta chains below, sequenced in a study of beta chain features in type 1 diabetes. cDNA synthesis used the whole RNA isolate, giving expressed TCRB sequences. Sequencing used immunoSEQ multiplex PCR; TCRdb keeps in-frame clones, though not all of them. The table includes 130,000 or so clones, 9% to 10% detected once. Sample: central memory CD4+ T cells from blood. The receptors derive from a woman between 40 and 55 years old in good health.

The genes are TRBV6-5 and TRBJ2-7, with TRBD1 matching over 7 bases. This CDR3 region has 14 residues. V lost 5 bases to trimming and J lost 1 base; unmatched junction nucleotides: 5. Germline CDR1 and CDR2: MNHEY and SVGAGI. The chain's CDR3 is CASSNRDSSYEQYF. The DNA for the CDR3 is TGTGCCAGCAGTAACCGGGACAGTTCCTACGAGCAGTACTTC.

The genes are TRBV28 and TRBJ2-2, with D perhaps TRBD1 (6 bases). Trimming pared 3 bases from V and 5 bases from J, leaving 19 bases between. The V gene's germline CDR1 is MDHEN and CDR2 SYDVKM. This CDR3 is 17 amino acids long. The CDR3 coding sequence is TGTGCCAGCAGTTTCCAAACATCTTACAGGGTTACCGGGGAGCTGTTTTTT. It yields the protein CASSFQTSYRVTGELFF. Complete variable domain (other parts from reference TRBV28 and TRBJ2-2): DVKVTQSSRYLVKRTGEKVFLECVQDMDHENMFWYRQDPGLGLRLIYFSYDVKMKEKGDIPEGYSVSREKKERFSLILESASTNQTSMYLCASSFQTSYRVTGELFFGEGSRLTVL.